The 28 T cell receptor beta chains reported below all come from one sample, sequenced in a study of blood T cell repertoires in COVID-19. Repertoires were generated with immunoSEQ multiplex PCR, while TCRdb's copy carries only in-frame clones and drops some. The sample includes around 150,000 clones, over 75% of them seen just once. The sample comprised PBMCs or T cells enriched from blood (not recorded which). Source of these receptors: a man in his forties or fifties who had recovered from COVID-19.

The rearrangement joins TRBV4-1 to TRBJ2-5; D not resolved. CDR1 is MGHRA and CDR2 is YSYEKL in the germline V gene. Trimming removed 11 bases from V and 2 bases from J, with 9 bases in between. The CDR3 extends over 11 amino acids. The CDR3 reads CAGETQETQYF. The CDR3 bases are TGCGCCGGCGAGACACAAGAGACCCAGTACTTC.

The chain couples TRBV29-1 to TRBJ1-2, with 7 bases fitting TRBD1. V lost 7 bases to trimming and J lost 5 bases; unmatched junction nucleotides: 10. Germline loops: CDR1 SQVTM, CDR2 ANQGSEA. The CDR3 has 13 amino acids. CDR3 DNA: TGCAGCGCTGGGACAGCTGGGACGTATGGCTACACCTTC. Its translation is CSAGTAGTYGYTF.

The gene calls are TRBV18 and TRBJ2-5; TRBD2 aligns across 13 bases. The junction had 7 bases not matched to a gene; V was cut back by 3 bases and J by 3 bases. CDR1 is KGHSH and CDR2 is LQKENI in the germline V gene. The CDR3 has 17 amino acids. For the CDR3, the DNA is TGTGCCAGCTCACCTCAACTAGGGACTAGCGGGGAAGAGACCCAGTACTTC. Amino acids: CASSPQLGTSGEETQYF.

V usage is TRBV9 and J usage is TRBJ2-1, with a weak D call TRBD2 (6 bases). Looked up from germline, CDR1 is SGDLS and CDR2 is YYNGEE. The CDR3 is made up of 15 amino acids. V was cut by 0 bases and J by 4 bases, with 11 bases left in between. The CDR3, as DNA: TGTGCCAGCAGCGTAGGCGGGGAACAATACAATGAGCAGTTCTTC. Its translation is CASSVGGEQYNEQFF.

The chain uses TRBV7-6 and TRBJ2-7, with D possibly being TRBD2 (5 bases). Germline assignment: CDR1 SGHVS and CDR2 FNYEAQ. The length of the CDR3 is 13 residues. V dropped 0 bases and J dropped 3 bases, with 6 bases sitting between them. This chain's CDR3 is CASSLAAGYEQYF. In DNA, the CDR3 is TGTGCCAGCAGCTTAGCGGCGGGCTACGAGCAGTACTTC.

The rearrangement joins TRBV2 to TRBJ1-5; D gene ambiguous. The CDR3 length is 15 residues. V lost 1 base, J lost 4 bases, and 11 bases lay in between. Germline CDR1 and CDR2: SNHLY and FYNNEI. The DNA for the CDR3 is TGTGCCAGCAGTGAAGGGGCAACCGTTAATCAGCCCCAGCATTTT. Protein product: CASSEGATVNQPQHF.

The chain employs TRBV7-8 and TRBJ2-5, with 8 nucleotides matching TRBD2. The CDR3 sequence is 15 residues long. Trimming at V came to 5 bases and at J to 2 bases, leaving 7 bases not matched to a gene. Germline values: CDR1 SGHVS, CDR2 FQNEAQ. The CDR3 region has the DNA TGTGCCAGCAGCAAAAGCGGGAGCGGACAAGAGACCCAGTACTTC. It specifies CASSKSGSGQETQYF.

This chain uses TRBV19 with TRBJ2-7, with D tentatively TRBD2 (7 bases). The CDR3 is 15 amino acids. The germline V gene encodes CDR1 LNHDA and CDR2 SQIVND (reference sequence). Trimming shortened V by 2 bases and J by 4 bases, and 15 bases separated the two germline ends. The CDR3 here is CASSILAGAKYEQYF. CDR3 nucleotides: TGTGCCAGTAGTATATTGGCGGGGGCGAAATACGAGCAGTACTTC.

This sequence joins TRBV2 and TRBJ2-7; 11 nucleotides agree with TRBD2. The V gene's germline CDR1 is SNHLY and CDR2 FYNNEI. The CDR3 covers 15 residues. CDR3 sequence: CALVVEVAGGREQYF. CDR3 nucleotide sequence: TGTGCTCTGGTGGTGGAGGTAGCGGGAGGGCGCGAGCAGTACTTC.

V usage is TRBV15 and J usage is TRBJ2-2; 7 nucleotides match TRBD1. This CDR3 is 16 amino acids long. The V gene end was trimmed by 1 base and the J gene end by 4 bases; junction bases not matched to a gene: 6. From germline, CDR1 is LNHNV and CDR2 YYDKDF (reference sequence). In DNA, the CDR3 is TGTGCCACCAGCAGAGGGAGACAGGGTGGCACCGGGGAGCTGTTTTTT. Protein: CATSRGRQGGTGELFF.

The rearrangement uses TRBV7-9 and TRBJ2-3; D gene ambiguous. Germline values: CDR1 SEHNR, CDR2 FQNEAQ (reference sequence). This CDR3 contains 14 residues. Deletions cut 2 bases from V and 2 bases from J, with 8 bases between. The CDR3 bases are TGTGCCAGCAGCTTAACAACCCCCACAGATACGCAGTATTTT. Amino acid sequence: CASSLTTPTDTQYF.

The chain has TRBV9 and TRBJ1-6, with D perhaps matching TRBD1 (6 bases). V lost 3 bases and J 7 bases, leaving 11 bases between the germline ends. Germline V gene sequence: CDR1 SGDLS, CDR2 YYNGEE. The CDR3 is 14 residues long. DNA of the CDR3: TGTGCCAGCAGCGCTGGGACACCGAATTCACCCCTCCACTTT. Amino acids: CASSAGTPNSPLHF.

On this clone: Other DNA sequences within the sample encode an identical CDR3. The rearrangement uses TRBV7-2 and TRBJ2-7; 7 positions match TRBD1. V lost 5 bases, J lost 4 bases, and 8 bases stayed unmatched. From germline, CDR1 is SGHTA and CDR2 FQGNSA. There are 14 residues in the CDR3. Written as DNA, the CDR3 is TGTGCCAGCAGCCCCGGACAGGCATCGTACGAGCAGTACTTC. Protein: CASSPGQASYEQYF.

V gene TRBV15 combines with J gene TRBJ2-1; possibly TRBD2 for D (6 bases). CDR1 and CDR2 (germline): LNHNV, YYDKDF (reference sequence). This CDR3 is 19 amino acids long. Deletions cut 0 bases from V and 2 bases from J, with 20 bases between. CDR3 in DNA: TGTGCCACCAGCAGAGATCCAAGAGTAGAGACTAGAACCTACAATGAGCAGTTCTTC. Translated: CATSRDPRVETRTYNEQFF. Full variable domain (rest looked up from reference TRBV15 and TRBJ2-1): DAMVIQNPRYQVTQFGKPVTLSCSQTLNHNVMYWYQQKSSQAPKLLFHYYDKDFNNEADTPDNFQSRRPNTSFCFLDIRSPGLGDTAMYLCATSRDPRVETRTYNEQFFGPGTRLTVL.

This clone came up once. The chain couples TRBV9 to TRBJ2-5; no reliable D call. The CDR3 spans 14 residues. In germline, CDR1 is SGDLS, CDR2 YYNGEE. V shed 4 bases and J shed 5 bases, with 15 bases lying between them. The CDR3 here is CASSQSRVRETQYF. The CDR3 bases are TGTGCCAGCAGCCAAAGTCGGGTCCGGGAGACCCAGTACTTC.

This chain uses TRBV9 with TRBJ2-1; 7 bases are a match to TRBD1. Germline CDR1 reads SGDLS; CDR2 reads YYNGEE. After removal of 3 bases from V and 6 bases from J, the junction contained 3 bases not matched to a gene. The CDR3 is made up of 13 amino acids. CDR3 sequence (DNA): TGTGCCAGCAGCGCGGGACAGCGCAATGAGCAGTTCTTC. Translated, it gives CASSAGQRNEQFF. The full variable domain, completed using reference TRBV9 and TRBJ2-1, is DSGVTQTPKHLITATGQRVTLRCSPRSGDLSVYWYQQSLDQGLQFLIQYYNGEERAKGNILERFSAQQFPDLHSELNLSSLELGDSALYFCASSAGQRNEQFFGPGTRLTVL.

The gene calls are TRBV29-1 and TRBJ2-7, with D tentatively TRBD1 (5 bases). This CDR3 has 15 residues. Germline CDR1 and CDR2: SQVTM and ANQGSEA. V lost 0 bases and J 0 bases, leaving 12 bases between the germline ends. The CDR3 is CSVEETDFSSYEQYF. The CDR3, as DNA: TGCAGCGTTGAAGAGACAGATTTCTCCTCCTACGAGCAGTACTTC.

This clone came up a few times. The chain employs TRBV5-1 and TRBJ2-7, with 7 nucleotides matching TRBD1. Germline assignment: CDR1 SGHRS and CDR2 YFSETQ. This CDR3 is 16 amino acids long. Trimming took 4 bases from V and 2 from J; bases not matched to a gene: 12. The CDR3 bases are TGCGCCAGCAGCACACGGGACAGCGCGTCGCCCTACGAGCAGTACTTC. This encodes CASSTRDSASPYEQYF.

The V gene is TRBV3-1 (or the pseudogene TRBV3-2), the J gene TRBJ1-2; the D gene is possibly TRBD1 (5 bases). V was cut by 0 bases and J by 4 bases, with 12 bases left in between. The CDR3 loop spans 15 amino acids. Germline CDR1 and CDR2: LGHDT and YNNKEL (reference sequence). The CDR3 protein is CASSQEGGTIYGYTF. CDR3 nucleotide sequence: TGTGCCAGCAGCCAAGAGGGGGGGACGATCTATGGCTACACCTTC.

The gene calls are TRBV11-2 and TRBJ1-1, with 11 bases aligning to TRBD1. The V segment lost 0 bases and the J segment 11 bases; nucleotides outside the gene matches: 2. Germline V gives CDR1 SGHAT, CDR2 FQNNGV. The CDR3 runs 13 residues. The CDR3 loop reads CASSLEDRGHAFF. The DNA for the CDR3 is TGTGCCAGCAGCTTAGAGGACAGGGGGCACGCTTTCTTT. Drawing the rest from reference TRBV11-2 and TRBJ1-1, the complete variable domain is EAGVAQSPRYKIIEKRQSVAFWCNPISGHATLYWYQQILGQGPKLLIQFQNNGVVDDSQLPKDRFSAERLKGVDSTLKIQPAKLEDSAVYLCASSLEDRGHAFFGQGTRLTVV.

In DNA form, the CDR3 reads TGTGCCAGCAGCTACGGGGGACAAGAGACCCAGTACTTC. Residues: CASSYGGQETQYF. The chain joins TRBV7-2 to TRBJ2-5, with D perhaps TRBD2 (6 bases). Germline V gives CDR1 SGHTA, CDR2 FQGNSA. The CDR3 totals 13 residues. Trimming pared 4 bases from V and 2 bases from J, leaving 8 bases between. Full variable domain (outside the CDR3, taken from reference TRBV7-2 and TRBJ2-5): GAGVSQSPSNKVTEKGKDVELRCDPISGHTALYWYRQSLGQGLEFLIYFQGNSAPDKSGLPSDRFSAERTGGSVSTLTIQRTQQEDSAVYLCASSYGGQETQYFGPGTRLLVL.

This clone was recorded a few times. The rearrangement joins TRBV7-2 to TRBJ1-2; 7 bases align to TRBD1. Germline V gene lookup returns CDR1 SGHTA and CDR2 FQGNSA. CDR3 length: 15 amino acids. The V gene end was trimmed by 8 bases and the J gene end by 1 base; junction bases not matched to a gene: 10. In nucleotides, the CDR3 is TGTGCCAGCTCATCTGGGACAGCTCTTAACTATGGCTACACCTTC. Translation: CASSSGTALNYGYTF.

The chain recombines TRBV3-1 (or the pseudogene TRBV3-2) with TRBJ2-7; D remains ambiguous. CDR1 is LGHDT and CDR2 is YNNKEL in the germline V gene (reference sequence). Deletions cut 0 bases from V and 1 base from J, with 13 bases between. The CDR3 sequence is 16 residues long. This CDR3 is CASSQDLAYSSYEQYF. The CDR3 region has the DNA TGTGCCAGCAGCCAAGATTTAGCCTACTCATCCTACGAGCAGTACTTC.

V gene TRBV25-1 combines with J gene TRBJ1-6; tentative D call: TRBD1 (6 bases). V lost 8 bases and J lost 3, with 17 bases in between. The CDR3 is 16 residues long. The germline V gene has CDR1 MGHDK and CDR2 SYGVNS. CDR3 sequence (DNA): TGTGCCAGCGTTTCAGGGGAGAGGGGCTATAATTCACCCCTCCACTTT. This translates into CASVSGERGYNSPLHF.

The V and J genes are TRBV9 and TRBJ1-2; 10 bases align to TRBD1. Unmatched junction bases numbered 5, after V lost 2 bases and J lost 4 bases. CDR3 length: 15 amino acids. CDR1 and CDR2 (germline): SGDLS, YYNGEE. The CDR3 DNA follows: TGTGCCAGCAGCGTCCGGACAGGGGGGAGCTATGGCTACACCTTC. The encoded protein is CASSVRTGGSYGYTF.

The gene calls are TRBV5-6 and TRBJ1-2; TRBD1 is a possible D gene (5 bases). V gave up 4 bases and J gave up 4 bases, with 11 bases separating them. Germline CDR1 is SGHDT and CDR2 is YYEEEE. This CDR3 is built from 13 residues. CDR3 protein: CASSGGVSYGYTF. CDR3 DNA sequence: TGTGCCAGCAGCGGAGGGGTTAGCTATGGCTACACCTTC.

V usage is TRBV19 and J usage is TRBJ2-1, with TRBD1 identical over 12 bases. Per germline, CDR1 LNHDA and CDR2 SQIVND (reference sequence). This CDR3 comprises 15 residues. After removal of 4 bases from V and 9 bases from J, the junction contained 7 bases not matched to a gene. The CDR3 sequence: CASSTGQGARGEQFF. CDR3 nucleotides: TGTGCCAGTAGTACGGGACAGGGGGCGAGAGGTGAGCAGTTCTTC.

The DNA of the CDR3 is TGTGCCAGCAGTGAAGCGCTCAGGAATTCACCCCTCCACTTT. Translated, it gives CASSEALRNSPLHF. V is TRBV2 and J is TRBJ1-6; D not resolved. Looked up from germline, CDR1 is SNHLY and CDR2 is FYNNEI. The V end lost 0 bases, the J end lost 7 bases, and 7 bases lay between the germline ends. The CDR3 spans 14 residues.